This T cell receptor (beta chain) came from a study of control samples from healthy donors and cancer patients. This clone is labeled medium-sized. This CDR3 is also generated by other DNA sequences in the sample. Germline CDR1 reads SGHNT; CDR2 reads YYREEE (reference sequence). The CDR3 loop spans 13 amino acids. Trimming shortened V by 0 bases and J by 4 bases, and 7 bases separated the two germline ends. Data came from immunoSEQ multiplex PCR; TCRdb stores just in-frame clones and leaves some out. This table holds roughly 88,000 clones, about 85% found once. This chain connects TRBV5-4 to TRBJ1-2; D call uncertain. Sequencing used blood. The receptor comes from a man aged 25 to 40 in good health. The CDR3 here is CASSLAGSYGYTF. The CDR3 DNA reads TGTGCCAGCAGCTTGGCCGGGAGCTATGGCTACACCTTC.